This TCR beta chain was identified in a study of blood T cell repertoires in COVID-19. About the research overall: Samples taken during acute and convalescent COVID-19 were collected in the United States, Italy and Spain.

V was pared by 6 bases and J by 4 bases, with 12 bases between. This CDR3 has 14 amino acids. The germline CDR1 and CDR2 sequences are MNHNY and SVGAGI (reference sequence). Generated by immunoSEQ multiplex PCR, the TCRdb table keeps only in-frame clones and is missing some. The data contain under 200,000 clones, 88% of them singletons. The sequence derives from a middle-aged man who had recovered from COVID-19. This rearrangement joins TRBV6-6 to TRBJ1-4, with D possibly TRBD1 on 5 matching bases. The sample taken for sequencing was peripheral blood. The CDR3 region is CASSLDRNNEKLFF. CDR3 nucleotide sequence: TGTGCCAGCAGCCTAGACAGAAATAATGAAAAACTGTTTTTT.